This T cell receptor beta chain originates from a study of cytomegalovirus exposure and HLA in healthy donors. Each of the donors was a healthy bone marrow donor. PCR used 60 Vbeta primers and 13 Jbeta primers. The method was immunoSEQ multiplex PCR; TCRdb's version includes in-frame clones alone and lacks a portion of them. The sample carries approximately 150,000 clones, around two thirds recorded once. CDR1 and CDR2 from the germline V gene are MDHEN and SYDVKM. The CDR3 loop spans 15 amino acids. The V and J ends lost 6 bases and 4 bases respectively, with 19 bases between them. V gene TRBV28 combines with J gene TRBJ2-7; D possibly corresponds to TRBD2 (5 bases). The sequenced sample was PBMCs. The receptor comes from a man aged 25 to 45 in good health and CMV-seropositive. CDR3 in amino acids: CASSPEGPVRYEQYF. In nucleotides, the CDR3 is TGTGCCAGCAGCCCCGAGGGCCCGGTCCGGTACGAGCAGTACTTC.